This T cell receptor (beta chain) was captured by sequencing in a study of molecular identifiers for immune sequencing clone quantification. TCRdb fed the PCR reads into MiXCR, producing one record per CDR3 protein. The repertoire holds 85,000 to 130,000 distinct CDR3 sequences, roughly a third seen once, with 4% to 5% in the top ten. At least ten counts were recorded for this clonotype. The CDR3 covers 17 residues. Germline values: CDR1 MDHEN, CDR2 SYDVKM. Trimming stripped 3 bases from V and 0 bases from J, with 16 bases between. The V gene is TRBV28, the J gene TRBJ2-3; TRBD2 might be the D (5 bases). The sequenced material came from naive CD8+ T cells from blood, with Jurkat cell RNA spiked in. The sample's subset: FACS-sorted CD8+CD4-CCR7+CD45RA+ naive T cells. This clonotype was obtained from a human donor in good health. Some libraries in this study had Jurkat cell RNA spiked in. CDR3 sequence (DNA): TGTGCCAGCAGTTTTGCAGGCGGGTCCGTGAGCACAGATACGCAGTATTTT. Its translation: CASSFAGGSVSTDTQYF.